This record covers a single TCR beta chain. The CDR3 has 13 amino acids. V lost 9 bases, J lost 1 base, and 10 bases lay in between. Germline CDR1 and CDR2: KGHDR and SFDVKD. The data are from a study of control samples from healthy donors and cancer patients. Sequencing used immunoSEQ multiplex PCR; TCRdb keeps in-frame clones, though not all of them. The table shows about 98,000 clones, with about four fifths occurring only once. Sequenced sample: blood. V and J are TRBV24-1 and TRBJ2-3; D remains ambiguous. This TCR came from a man aged 55 to 70 in good health. The CDR3 DNA is TGTGCCACCGGTTTAGAGGGCACAGATACGCAGTATTTT. It encodes CATGLEGTDTQYF.